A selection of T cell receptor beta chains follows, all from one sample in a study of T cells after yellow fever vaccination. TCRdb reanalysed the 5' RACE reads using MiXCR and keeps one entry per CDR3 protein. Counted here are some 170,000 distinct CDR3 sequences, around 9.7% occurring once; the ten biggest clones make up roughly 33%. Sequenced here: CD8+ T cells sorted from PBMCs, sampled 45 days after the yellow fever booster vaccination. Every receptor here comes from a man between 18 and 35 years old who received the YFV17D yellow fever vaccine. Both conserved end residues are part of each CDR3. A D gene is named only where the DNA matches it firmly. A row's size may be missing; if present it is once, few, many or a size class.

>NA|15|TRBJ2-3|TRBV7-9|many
TGTGCCAGCAGCTTCGTACTAGCAGGCACAGATACGCAGTATTTT
CASSFVLAGTDTQYF
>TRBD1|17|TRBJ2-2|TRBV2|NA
TGTGCCAGAAGACAGGGTCCGGGGCTCGGTCTCGCCGGGGAGCTGTTTTTT
CARRQGPGLGLAGELFF
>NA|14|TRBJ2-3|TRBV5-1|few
TGCGCCAGCAGCTTGCGGCGGTCCACAGATACGCAGTATTTT
CASSLRRSTDTQYF
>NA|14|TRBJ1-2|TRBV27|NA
TGTGCCAGCCGTACCGGGACCCAGATCTATGGCTACACCTTC
CASRTGTQIYGYTF
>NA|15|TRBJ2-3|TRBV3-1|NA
TGTGCCAGCCACCGGGCGGGGTTCGGCGCAGATACGCAGTATTTT
CASHRAGFGADTQYF
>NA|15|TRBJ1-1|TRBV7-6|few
TGTGCCAGCAGCTTAACGGCCAACATGAACACTGAAGCTTTCTTT
CASSLTANMNTEAFF
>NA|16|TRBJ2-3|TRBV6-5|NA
TGTGCCAGCAGTTTGTCGCTGGGTGGGGTCGGGGATACGCAGTATTTT
CASSLSLGGVGDTQYF
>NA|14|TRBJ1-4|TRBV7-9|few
TGTGCCAGCAGCCGAACAGGGTCTAATGAAAAACTGTTTTTT
CASSRTGSNEKLFF
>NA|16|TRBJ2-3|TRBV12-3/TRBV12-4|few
TGTGCCAGCAGCGCCCGAGGGGACACTTCCACAGATACGCAGTATTTT
CASSARGDTSTDTQYF
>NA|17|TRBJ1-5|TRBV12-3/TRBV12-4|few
TGTGCCAGCAGTTTAAACCTTGCCGCAGGGGAGGATCAGCCCCAGCATTTT
CASSLNLAAGEDQPQHF
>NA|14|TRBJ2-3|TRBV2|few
TGTGCCAGCAGTGAAGGGAGGGGGCTAGATACGCAGTATTTT
CASSEGRGLDTQYF